Here is one TCR beta chain with its context. Which antigen it targets is not known. One base away there is no much larger clone; base qualities are not given. The method behind the library was the immunoSEQ multiplex PCR assay. A mixture of 60 forward primers for TCR Vbeta segments and 13 reverse primers for TCR Jbeta segments was used in the multiplex PCR. Amplification of the CDR3 region of rearranged TCR beta genes was performed with a multiplex PCR assay on genomic DNA. The Illumina HiSeq System was used to sequence the amplified TCR beta libraries as 87-base-pair reads. Under the source paper's analysis protocol: A later analysis tallied 70 million to 100 million unique TCR beta chains across the 666 repertoires, and about 10 million of those chains were shared by two or more donors. Raw reads were error-corrected and collapsed into unique sequences by a nearest-neighbor algorithm in which closely related sequences were merged to remove PCR and sequencing errors. Alignment of CDR3 sequences to IMGT reference sequences was used to assign V, D and J gene segments. For a sequence to be retained, a match of at least six nucleotides was required to both a V gene segment and a J gene segment. Rearrangements were classified as productive when the CDR3 lacked stop codons and remained in frame with V and J, and all other rearrangements were classified as non-productive. Following IMGT convention, CDR3 was defined as the stretch from the second conserved V-encoded cysteine to the conserved J-encoded phenylalanine. The earlier analysis of approximately 500 of the donors excluded sequences that lacked an unambiguous match to a single V gene segment. An earlier analysis of fewer than 750 of the donors classified V segments as functional when productive rearrangements were above 56.7% and as segregating when the standard deviation between donors was above 5%. A statistical classification framework was developed to diagnose cytomegalovirus status using the catalog of TCR beta chain sequences. In a later analysis, V and J genes were assigned by comparing TCR nucleotide sequences against IMGT/GENE-DB human TR gene sequences. A later analysis assigned CDR3 sequences and most-parsimonious VDJ recombination scenarios with the TCRdist pipeline. In a later analysis, every TCR beta chain was defined by the combination of its CDR3 amino acid sequence and its V-gene family, and reads without a unique V-gene family were dropped. A later analysis removed 500 to 650 highly shared, low-generation-probability nucleotide sequences to deal with suspected cross-contamination and a sequencing artifact. In a later analysis, a clonal expansion index for each public chain was calculated from normalized within-repertoire ranks of inferred template counts. A later analysis computed generation probabilities with a VDJ recombination model fitted to out-of-frame rearrangements, and checked the results against IGoR. In a later analysis, hypergeometric tests were used to score TCR-TCR, TCR-HLA and TCR-CMV co-occurrence, with a repertoire-size bias correction applied to TCR pairs. To estimate false discovery rates, a later analysis permuted the HLA or CMV assignments 20 times. In a later analysis, co-occurring TCRs were grouped using DBSCAN, with TCRdist sequence similarity added in when clustering inside HLA-allele-positive subsets. Repertoires with fewer than 30,000 or more than 120,000 public chains were left out of co-occurrence clustering, as were about 5 repertoires with anomalous nucleotide sharing. In TCRdb, the immuneACCESS table is reduced to in-frame sequences with V and J assigned. These tables do not hold every clone; where another copy was compared, an unresolved V gene accounts for under half, and the others remain unexplained. That table is the source of V, J and clone size, and D and trimming were worked out from the DNA. The sample table records just under 250,000 clones; 82% of these occur just once. The ten largest clones capture around 5.4% of the sample.

These data come from a study of cytomegalovirus exposure and HLA in healthy donors (TCRdb year 2017). With regard to the full study: According to an earlier analysis of a few hundred of the donors, 150 million to 200 million T cells yielded roughly 100 million unique TCR beta sequences and about 300 Gb of sequence data. The T cell repertoires of some 700 subjects were profiled by immunosequencing and related to cytomegalovirus serostatus. Donor age, sex, ethnicity and CMV serostatus were collected together with the repertoire data. Among a few hundred genotyped donors of the cohort, an average of approximately 240,000 unique TCR beta nucleotide sequences were sequenced per donor, around 18% of them non-productive. The number of typed donors differed by locus: about 629-630 for A, B, C, DRB1 and DQB1; approximately 520 for DQA1; about 600 for DPA1; and approximately 450 for DPB1. An early release covering 550 to 650 HLA-typed donors comprised approximately 290 gigabases of sequencing data and around 85 million unique TCR sequences. All discovery cohort repertoires had been generated on a single sequencing platform. HLA typing included class I and class II loci at four-digit resolution. To predict cytomegalovirus infection status, the study brought together high-throughput TCR immunosequencing, statistical association of individual TCRs with disease status, and machine learning. Of the 350 to 450 genotyped donors, over 80% were placed in the genetic ancestry cluster associated with self-reported Caucasian donors. An earlier analysis of about 600 of the donors used high-throughput TCR beta sequencing to judge whether each TCR beta V gene segment behaved as functional or pseudogenic. Roughly five DR-DQ haplotypes were handled as single units for association and clustering, since linkage in the cohort was strong. In a later genetic analysis, genome-wide SNP genotypes for about 65% of the roughly 670 donors were used, and that subset was treated as a discovery cohort. Besides the first cohort of 550 to 750 subjects, a separate validation cohort made up of about 120 different subjects was used. A later analysis re-analyzed previously published TCR beta repertoires from approximately 670 donors and added high-resolution HLA genotyping to study TCR occurrence patterns. In the later analysis, no new phenotypic data were used to find candidate immune exposures; instead, reliance was placed on TCR beta sequences and their occurrence across donors. The study aimed to test whether cataloging public T cell receptors could reveal signatures of past pathogen exposure.

Broad study findings and their caveats: Presence/absence analyses assumed roughly uniform sequencing depth across donors, an assumption that may not hold. Some IMGT-functional V segments, including TRBV6-2 and TRBV6-3, could not be told apart with the 87-base-pair reads, so those segments were excluded. Specific HLA alleles were associated with some 15,000 TCR beta sequences at a false discovery rate of 0.05 in a later analysis. In vitro tests confirmed that a few of the cytomegalovirus-associated TCR beta chains recognize cytomegalovirus antigens. Immune exposure information for the cohort was limited to CMV serostatus. The study gave a list of 150 to 200 TCR beta chains associated with cytomegalovirus. In a later analysis, the rate of TCR association differed among HLA loci, with DRB1 alleles having the most associated TCRs and HLA-C alleles having the fewest. In a later genetic analysis, a missense DCLRE1C variant was associated with V-gene and J-gene trimming of TCR beta chains, and the association was replicated in an independent cohort. Compared with equally common non-associated chains, HLA-associated TCR beta chains in a later analysis were more clonally expanded and had lower generation probabilities. A later genetic analysis reported fewer N-insertions in productive TCRs among donors in an Asian-associated ancestry cluster than the roughly 720-donor mean. Correlated functional status among segregating V segments might reflect linkage disequilibrium, but an unknown experimental factor could not be ruled out. In an earlier analysis of 450 to 750 of the donors, most TCR beta V segments appeared in productive rearrangements about 87% or about 30% of the time, broadly matching IMGT annotations. When HLA alleles, especially DR and DQ, strongly co-occurred, TCR associations were difficult to assign to individual alleles. A further reported finding was that TCR beta sequences accurately predicted the HLA-A and HLA-B alleles for most subjects in the first cohort. Because HLA typing was missing for some donors at each locus, association tests included only the typed subset. A cluster of highly shared sequence variants was judged likely to be a technical artifact of the sequencing pipeline. The earlier analysis of a few hundred of the donors excluded about 16 rarely observed V segments, including chromosome 9 orphons, because counts were too low. In this cohort, only TCR beta chains were sequenced, and detectable features were limited by the absence of alpha or paired-chain data. Cytomegalovirus status was reported to be diagnosed by the classifier with high specificity and sensitivity in both the original and validation cohorts. Most TCR sequences were observed very rarely across donors, whereas some public TCRs were present in many individuals. According to a later analysis, parvovirus B19, influenza, CMV and Epstein-Barr virus appeared linked to several top co-occurrence clusters. It was suggested by the authors that the approach could potentially be generalized to other disease states and immunological phenotypes. According to a later analysis, most CMV-associated TCR beta chains appeared to be HLA-restricted, and the HLA associations seemed to be driven largely by CMV exposure.

In total, 600 or so healthy bone marrow donors made up the cohort. Cohort members were all nominally healthy when sampled, although unrecorded immune exposures were likely present. The donor was CMV seropositive and was included in the group of 250 to 350 seropositive cohort members. A peripheral blood sample was collected from each donor, and TCR beta sequencing was performed on peripheral blood mononuclear cells. The Qiagen DNeasy Blood Extraction Kit was used to extract genomic DNA from the blood cell samples. Trimming takes 5 bases off V and 2 bases off J; junction bases not matched to a gene: 3. The germline V gene gives CDR1 as SGHNT and CDR2 as YENEEA. The CDR3 measures 15 amino acids from cysteine to phenylalanine. Just the 45-base CDR3 DNA is kept, in frame starting at base 1.

The chain employs TRBV11-3 and TRBJ2-3, and TRBD2 matches 11 of the central bases. Sequences were obtained from PBMCs. The clonotype originates from a woman between 35 and 50 years old in good health and CMV-seropositive. The DNA sequence is as follows: TGTGCCAGCAGCCTGGGACTAGCGGACACAGATACGCAGTATTTT. This yields the protein CASSLGLADTDTQYF.